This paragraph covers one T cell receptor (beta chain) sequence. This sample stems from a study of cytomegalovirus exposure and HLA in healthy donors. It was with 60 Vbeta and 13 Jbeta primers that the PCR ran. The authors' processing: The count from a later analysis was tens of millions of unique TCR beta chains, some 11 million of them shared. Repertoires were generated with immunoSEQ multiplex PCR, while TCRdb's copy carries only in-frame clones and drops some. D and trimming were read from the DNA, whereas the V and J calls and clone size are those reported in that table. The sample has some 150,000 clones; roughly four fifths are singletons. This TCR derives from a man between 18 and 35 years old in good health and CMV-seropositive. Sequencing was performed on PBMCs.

CDR3 sequence reads: CASSLVIAGQETQYF. The CDR3 DNA reads as TGTGCCAGCAGCTTAGTAATAGCGGGACAAGAGACCCAGTACTTC. The chain combines TRBV5-4 with TRBJ2-5, with 8 bases fitting TRBD2. There are 15 residues in the CDR3. Trimming cost V 2 bases and J 2 bases; bases outside gene matches: 5. Germline CDR1 SGHNT, CDR2 YYREEE (reference sequence).